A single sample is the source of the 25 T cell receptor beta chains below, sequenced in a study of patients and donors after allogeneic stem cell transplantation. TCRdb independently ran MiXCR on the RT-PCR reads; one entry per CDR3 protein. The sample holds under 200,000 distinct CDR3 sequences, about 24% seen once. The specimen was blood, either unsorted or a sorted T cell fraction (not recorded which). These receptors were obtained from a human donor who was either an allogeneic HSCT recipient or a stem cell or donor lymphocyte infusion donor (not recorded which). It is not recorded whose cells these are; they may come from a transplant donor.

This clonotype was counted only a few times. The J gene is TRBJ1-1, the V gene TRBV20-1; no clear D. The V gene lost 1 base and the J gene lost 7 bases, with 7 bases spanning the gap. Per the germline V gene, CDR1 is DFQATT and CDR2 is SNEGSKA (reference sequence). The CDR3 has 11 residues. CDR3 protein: CSARGGNEAFF. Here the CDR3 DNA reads TGCAGTGCTAGAGGAGGCAATGAAGCTTTCTTT.

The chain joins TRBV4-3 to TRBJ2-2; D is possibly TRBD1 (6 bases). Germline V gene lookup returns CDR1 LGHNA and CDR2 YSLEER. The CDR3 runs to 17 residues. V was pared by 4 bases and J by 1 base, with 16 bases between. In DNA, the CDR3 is TGCGCCAGCAGCCTCCGAGAAGTAGGGGGGAACACCGGGGAGCTGTTTTTT. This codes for CASSLREVGGNTGELFF.

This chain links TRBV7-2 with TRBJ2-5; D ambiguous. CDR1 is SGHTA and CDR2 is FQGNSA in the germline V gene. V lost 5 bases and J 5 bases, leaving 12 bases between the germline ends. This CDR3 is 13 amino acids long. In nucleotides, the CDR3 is TGTGCCAGCAGCCCGCCTGGTGTCGAGACCCAGTACTTC. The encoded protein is CASSPPGVETQYF.

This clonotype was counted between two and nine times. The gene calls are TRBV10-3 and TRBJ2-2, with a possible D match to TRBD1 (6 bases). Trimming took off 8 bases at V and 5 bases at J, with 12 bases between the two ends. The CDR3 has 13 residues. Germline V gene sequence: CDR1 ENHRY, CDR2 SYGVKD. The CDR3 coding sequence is TGTGCCATCTCAGGGACAAAAACCGGGGAGCTGTTTTTT. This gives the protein CAISGTKTGELFF.

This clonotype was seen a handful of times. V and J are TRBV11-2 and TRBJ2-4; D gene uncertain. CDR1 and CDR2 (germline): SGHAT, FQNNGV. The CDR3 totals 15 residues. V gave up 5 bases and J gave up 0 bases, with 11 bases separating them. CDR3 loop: CASSPIELAKNIQYF. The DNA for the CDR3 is TGTGCCAGCAGCCCCATCGAGCTAGCCAAAAACATTCAGTACTTC.

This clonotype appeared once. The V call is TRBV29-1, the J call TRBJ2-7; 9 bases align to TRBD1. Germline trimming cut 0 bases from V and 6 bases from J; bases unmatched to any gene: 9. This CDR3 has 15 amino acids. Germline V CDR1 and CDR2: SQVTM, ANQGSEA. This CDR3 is CSVEDWGTGRREQYF. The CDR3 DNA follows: TGCAGCGTTGAAGATTGGGGGACAGGGAGGCGCGAGCAGTACTTC.

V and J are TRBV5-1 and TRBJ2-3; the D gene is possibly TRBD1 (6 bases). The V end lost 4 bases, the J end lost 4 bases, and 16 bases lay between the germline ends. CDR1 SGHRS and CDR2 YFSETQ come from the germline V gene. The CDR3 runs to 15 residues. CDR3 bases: TGCGCCAGCAGCGAGACGGGACACGGTCCAGATACGCAGTATTTT. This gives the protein CASSETGHGPDTQYF.

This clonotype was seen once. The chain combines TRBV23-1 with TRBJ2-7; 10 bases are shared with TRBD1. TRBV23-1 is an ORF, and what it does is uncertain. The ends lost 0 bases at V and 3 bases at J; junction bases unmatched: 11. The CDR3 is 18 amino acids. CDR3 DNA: TGCGCCAGCAGTCAATCCACCGGGACAGGGGAAAATCTCTACGAGCAGTACTTC. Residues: CASSQSTGTGENLYEQYF.

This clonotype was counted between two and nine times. This CDR3 is CASSEFSAMNTEAFF. The CDR3 coding sequence is TGTGCCAGCAGTGAGTTCTCCGCGATGAACACTGAAGCTTTCTTT. The chain links TRBV25-1 to TRBJ1-1; D gene ambiguous. The V gene lost 3 bases and the J gene lost 0 bases, with 11 bases spanning the gap. From germline, CDR1 is MGHDK and CDR2 SYGVNS. The CDR3 totals 15 residues.

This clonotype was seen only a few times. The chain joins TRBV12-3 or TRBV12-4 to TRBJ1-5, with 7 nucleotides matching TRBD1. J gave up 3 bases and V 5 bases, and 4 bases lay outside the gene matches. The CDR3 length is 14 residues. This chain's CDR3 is CASSRDSFNQPQHF. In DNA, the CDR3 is TGTGCCAGCAGTCGGGACAGCTTCAATCAGCCCCAGCATTTT.

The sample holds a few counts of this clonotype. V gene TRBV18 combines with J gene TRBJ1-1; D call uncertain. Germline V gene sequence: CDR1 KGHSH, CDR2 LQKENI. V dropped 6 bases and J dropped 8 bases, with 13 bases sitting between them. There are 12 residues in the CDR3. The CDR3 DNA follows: TGTGCCAGCTCCCTTCTGACGGGCGAAGCTTTCTTT. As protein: CASSLLTGEAFF.

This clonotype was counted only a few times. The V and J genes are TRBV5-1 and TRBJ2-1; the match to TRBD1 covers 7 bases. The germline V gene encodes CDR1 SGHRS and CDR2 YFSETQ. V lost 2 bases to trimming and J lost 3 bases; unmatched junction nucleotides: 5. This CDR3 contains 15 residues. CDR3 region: CASSFDRASYNEQFF. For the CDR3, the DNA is TGCGCCAGCAGCTTTGACAGGGCCAGCTACAATGAGCAGTTCTTC.

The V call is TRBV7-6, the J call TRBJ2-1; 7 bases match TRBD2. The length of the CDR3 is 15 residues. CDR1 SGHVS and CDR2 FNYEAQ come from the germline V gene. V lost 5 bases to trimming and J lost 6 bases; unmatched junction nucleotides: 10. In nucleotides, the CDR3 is TGTGCCAGCAGCGGCGGAAGGGACTACCTCAATGAGCAGTTCTTC. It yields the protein CASSGGRDYLNEQFF.

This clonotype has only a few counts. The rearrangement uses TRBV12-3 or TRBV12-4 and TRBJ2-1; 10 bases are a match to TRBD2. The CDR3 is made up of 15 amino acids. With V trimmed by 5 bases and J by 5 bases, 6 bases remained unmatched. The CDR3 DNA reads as TGTGCCAGCAGTACAAGCGGGGGGGCGGACAATGAGCAGTTCTTC. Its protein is CASSTSGGADNEQFF.

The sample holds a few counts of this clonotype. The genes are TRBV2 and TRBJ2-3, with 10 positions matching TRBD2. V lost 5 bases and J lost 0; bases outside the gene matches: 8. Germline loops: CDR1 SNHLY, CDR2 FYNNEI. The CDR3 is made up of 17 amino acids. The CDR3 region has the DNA TGTGCCAGCAGTTTTCCAAGCGGGGGGGGAAGCACAGATACGCAGTATTTT. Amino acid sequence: CASSFPSGGGSTDTQYF.

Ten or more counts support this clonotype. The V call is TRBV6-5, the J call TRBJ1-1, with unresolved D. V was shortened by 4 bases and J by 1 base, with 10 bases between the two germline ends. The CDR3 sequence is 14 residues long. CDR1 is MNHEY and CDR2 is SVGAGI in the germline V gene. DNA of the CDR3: TGTGCCAGCAGTTCTTCCTGGGAGAACACTGAAGCTTTCTTT. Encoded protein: CASSSSWENTEAFF.

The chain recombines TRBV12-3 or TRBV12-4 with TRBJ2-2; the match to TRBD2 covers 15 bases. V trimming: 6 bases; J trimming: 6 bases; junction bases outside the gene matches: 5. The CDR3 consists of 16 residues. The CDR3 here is CASSRGLAGGPGELFF. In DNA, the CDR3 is TGTGCCAGCAGCCGAGGACTAGCGGGGGGGCCCGGGGAGCTGTTTTTT.

CDR3 in DNA: TGTGCCAGCAGCTTGACGTCCGGTAGCAATCAGCCCCAGCATTTT. Amino acids: CASSLTSGSNQPQHF. This rearrangement joins TRBV5-5 to TRBJ1-5; D is uncertain. Trimming cost V 1 base and J 0 bases, with 8 bases left between them. The CDR3 runs 15 residues. CDR1 and CDR2 from the germline V gene are SGHKS and YYEKEE (reference sequence).

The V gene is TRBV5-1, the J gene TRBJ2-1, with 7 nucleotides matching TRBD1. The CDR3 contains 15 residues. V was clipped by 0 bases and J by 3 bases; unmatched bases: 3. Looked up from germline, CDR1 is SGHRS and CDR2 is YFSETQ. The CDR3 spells CASSLEGTDYNEQFF. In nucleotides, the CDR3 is TGCGCCAGCAGCTTGGAGGGGACAGACTACAATGAGCAGTTCTTC.

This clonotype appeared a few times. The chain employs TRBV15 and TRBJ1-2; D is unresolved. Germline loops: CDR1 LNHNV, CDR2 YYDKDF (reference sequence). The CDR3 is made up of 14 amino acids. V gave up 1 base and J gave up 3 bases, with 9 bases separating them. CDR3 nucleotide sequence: TGTGCCACCAGCAGAGGGACGGCCTACTATGGCTACACCTTC. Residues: CATSRGTAYYGYTF.

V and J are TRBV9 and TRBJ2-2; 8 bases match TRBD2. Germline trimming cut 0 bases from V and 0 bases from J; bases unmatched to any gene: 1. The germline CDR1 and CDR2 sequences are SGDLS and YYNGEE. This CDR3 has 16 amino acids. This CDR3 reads CASSVALAANTGELFF. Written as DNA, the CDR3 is TGTGCCAGCAGCGTAGCACTAGCGGCGAACACCGGGGAGCTGTTTTTT.

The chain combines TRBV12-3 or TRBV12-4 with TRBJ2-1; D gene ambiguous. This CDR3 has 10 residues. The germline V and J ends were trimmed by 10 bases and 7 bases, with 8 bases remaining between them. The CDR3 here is CANGWNEQFF. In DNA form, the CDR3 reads TGTGCCAACGGGTGGAATGAGCAGTTCTTC.

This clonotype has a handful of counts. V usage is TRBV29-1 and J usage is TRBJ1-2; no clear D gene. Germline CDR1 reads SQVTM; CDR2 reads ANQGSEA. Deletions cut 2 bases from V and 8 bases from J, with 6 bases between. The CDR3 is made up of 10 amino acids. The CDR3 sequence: CSVERIGYTF. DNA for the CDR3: TGCAGCGTTGAACGGATAGGCTACACCTTC.

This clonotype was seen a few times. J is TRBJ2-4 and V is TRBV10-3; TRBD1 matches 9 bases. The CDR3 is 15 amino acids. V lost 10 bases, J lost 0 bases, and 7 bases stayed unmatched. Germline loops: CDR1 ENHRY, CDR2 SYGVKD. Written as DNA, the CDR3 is TGTGCCACAAGGGACAGGGATAAAGCCAAAAACATTCAGTACTTC. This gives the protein CATRDRDKAKNIQYF.

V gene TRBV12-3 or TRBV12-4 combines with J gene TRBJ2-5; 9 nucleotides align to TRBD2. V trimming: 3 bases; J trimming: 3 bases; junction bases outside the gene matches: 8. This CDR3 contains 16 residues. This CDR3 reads CASSFGASGMKETQYF. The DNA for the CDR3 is TGTGCCAGCAGTTTCGGAGCTAGCGGGATGAAAGAGACCCAGTACTTC.